This T cell receptor beta chain was observed in a study of neoadjuvant anti-PD-1 for oral cavity cancer listed by TCRdb under 2021. General notes on the study: Patients mostly received three to four biweekly doses of nivolumab at 3 mg/kg before curative-intent surgical resection. A fourth nivolumab dose was given around day 43 to patients without progression, and definitive surgical resection was performed in those patients on days 50-56. Under RECIST 1.1, patients with complete response, partial response or stable disease were classed as responders, and patients with progression were classed as non-responders. There were more than 10 patients in the parent correlative cohort, and the response rate was less than 40%. The paper as a whole reports these results and caveats: A higher pretreatment blood Treg/Th17 ratio correlated with both higher pretreatment blood TCRbeta clonality and lower post-treatment tumor TCRbeta clonality. After neoadjuvant nivolumab, significantly higher T cell clonality (Gini index) was found within PBMCs in non-responders than in responders. Only a few patients per response group were included in the TCR analyses, and the authors called for validation in larger cohorts.

A distance of 11 bases separates the germline ends of V and J, which lose 3 bases and 5 bases respectively. In the germline V gene, CDR1 corresponds to SGHAT and CDR2 to FQNNGV. CDR3 length: 13 amino acids, cysteine to phenylalanine. The sequence is cut down to CDR3 DNA, 39 bases in frame from base 1. About this clone: The antigen it recognizes is unknown. No clone much larger than this one lies a single base away; base qualities are absent.

This specimen's time point label, per the study, means: before neoadjuvant nivolumab. Patients had been newly diagnosed with stage II-IVA oral cavity squamous cell carcinoma, and no prior systemic or radiation treatment had been given to the patients. The cohort was made up of patients with locally advanced, HPV-negative oral cavity squamous cell carcinoma. No culture maintenance or expansion was done, as the peripheral blood mononuclear cells went straight to analysis. Samples came from a longitudinal correlative study of a single-arm phase II trial of neoadjuvant nivolumab in oral cavity squamous cell carcinoma. Subject-matched pre- and post-treatment PBMCs and tumors from three responders and three non-responders were subjected to genomic DNA-based TCRbeta sequencing. Peripheral blood mononuclear cells were drawn once before nivolumab treatment and a second time after treatment, when surgery took place. The Maxwell RSC DNA from Cells kit was used to isolate genomic DNA from PBMCs.

PBMC libraries used mostly around 0.5 ug of input genomic DNA for deep sequencing, with six replicates per sample. Following the manufacturer's instructions, the team built TCRbeta libraries using the immunoSEQ hsTCRbeta kit. An Illumina NovaSeq 6000 S4 flow cell was used to sequence the final libraries, which had first been combined to 3 nM. Concerning the study's data processing: The immunoSEQ Analyzer handled quality control and preprocessing of the raw data. The analysis was limited to productive rearrangements, and each clonotype was defined by a unique CDR3 amino acid sequence. Repertoire clonality was estimated as the Gini-Simpson index, which was calculated using the R package tcR. Student's t test was used to compare Gini indices, while Pearson correlation assessed associations with tumor size change. TCRdb took over this immuneACCESS table, retaining in-frame rearrangements with V and J assigned. Such tables are incomplete; in checked studies, under half of the missing clones stem from an unresolved V gene, and the remainder is unexplained. V and J calls and clone size are copied from that table; D and trimming were computed from the DNA. This sample gives about 15,000 clones in total; 55% to 65% of them show up just once. The ten biggest clones cover around 2.8% of the sample.

The starting material was PBMCs, obtained before nivolumab (anti-PD-1) treatment. This TCR was recovered from a person between 40 and 85 years old with oral cavity squamous cell carcinoma. The receptor chain draws on TRBV11-2 and TRBJ2-7; the D gene is perhaps TRBD2, on 6 matching bases. CDR3 sequence: CASSFTGGNEQYF. The bases are TGTGCCAGCAGCTTTACCGGGGGAAACGAGCAGTACTTC.